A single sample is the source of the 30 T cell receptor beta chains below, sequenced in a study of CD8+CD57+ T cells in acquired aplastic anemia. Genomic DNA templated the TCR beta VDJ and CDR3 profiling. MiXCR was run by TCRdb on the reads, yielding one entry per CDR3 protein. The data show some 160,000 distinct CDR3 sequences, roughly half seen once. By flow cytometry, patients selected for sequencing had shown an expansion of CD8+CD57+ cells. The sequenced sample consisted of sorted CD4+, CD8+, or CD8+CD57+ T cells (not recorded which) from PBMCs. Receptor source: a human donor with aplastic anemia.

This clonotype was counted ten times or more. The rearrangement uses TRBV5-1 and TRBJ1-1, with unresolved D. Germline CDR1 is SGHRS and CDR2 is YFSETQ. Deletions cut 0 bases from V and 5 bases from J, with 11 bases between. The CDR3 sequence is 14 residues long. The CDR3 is CASSLGKGGTEAFF. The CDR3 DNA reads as TGCGCCAGCAGCTTGGGAAAGGGAGGGACTGAAGCTTTCTTT.

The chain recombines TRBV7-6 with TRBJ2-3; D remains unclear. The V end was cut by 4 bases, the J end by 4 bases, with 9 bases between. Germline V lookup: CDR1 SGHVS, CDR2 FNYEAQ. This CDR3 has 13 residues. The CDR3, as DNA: TGTGCCAGCAGCTCGGGTTCCGCAGATACGCAGTATTTT. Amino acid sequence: CASSSGSADTQYF.

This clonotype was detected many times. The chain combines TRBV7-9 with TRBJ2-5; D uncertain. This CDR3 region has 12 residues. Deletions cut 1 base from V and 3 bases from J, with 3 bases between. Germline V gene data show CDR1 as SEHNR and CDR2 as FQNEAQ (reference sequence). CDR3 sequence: CASSLVEETQYF. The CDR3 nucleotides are TGTGCCAGCAGCTTAGTAGAAGAGACCCAGTACTTC.

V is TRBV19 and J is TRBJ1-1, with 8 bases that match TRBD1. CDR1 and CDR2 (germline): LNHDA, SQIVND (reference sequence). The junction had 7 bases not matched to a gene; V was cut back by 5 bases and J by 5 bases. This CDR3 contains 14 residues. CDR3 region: CASSPTGGRTEAFF. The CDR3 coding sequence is TGTGCCAGTAGTCCAACAGGGGGTAGGACTGAAGCTTTCTTT.

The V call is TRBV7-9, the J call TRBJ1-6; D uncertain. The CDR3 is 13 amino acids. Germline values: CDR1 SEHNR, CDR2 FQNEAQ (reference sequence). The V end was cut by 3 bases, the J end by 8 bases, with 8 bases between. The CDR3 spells CASSLLWDSPLHF. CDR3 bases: TGTGCCAGCAGCTTGCTTTGGGATTCACCCCTCCACTTT. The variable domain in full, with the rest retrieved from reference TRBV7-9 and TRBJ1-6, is DTGVSQNPRHKITKRGQNVTFRCDPISEHNRLYWYRQTLGQGPEFLTYFQNEAQLEKSRLLSDRFSAERPKGSFSTLEIQRTEQGDSAMYLCASSLLWDSPLHFGNGTRLTVT.

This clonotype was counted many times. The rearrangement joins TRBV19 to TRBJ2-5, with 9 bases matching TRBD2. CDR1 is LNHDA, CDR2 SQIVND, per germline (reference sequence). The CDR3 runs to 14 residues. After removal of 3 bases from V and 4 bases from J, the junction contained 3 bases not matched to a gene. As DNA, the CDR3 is TGTGCCAGTAGTATCGGACTAGCGATAGAGACCCAGTACTTC. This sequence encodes CASSIGLAIETQYF.

The CDR3 region is CASSSTSAGTGVVQYV. The CDR3 coding sequence is TGTGCCAGCAGTTCGACATCCGCCGGGACAGGGGTTGTGCAGTACGTC. This rearrangement joins TRBV11-1 to TRBJ2-7, with 10 bases matching TRBD1. The CDR3 totals 16 residues. Trimming at V came to 6 bases and at J to 9 bases, leaving 17 bases not matched to a gene. Germline V gives CDR1 SGHAT, CDR2 FQDESV (reference sequence).

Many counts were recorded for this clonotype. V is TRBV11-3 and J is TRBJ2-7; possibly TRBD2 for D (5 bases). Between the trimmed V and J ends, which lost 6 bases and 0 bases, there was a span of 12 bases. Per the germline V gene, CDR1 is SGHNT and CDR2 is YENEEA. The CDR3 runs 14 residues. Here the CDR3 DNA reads TGTGCCAGCAGTGTAAGCGGTGGCTCCTACGAGCAGTACGTC. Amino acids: CASSVSGGSYEQYV.

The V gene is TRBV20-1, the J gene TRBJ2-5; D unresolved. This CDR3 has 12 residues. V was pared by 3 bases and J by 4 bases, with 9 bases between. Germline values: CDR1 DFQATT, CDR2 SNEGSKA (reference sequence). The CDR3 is CSASSGGETQYF. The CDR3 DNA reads TGCAGTGCTAGTAGTGGTGGAGAGACCCAGTACTTC.

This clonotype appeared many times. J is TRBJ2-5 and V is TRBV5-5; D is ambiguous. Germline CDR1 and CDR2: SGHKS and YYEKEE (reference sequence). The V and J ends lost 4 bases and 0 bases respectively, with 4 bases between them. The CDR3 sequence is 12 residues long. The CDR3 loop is CASSTYQETQYF. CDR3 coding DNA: TGTGCCAGCAGCACCTACCAAGAGACCCAGTACTTC.

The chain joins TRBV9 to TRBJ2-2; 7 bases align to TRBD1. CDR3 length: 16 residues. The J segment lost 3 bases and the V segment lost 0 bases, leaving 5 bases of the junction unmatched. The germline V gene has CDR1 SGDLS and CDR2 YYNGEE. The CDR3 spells CASSVASGTDTGELFF. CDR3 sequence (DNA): TGTGCCAGCAGCGTAGCTTCCGGGACAGACACCGGGGAGCTGTTTTTT.

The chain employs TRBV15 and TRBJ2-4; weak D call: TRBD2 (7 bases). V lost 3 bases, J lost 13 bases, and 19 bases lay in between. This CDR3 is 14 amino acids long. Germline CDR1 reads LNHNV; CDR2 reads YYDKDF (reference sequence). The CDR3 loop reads CATSSEGGGAKQYF. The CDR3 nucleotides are TGTGCCACCAGCAGTGAGGGGGGAGGGGCCAAGCAGTACTTC.

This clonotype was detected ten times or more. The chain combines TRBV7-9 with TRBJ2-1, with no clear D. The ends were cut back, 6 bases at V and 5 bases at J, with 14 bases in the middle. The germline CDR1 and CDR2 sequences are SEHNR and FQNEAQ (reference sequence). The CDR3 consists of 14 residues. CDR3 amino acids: CASRPWRLNNEQFF. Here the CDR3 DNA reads TGTGCCAGCAGACCCTGGCGACTTAACAATGAGCAGTTCTTC.

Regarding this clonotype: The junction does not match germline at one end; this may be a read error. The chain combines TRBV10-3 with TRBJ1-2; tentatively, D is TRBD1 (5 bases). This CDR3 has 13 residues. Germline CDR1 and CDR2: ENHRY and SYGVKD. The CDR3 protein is CAISEQGACGYTF. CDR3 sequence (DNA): TGCGCCATCAGTGAGCAGGGCGCATGTGGCTACACCTTC.

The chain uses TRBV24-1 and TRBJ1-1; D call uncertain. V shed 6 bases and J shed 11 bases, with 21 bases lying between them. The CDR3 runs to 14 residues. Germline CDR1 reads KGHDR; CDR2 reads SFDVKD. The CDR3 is CATSSLVHSNGAFF. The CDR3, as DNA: TGTGCCACCAGTTCCTTGGTACACTCCAACGGGGCTTTCTTT.

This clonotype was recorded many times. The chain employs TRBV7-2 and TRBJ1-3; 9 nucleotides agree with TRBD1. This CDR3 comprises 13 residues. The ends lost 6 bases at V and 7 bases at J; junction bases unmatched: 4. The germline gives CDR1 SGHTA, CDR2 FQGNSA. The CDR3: CASSTDRGNTIYF. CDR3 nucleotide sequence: TGTGCCAGCAGTACCGACAGGGGGAACACCATATATTTT. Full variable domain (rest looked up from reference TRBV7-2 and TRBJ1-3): GAGVSQSPSNKVTEKGKDVELRCDPISGHTALYWYRQSLGQGLEFLIYFQGNSAPDKSGLPSDRFSAERTGGSVSTLTIQRTQQEDSAVYLCASSTDRGNTIYFGEGSWLTVV.

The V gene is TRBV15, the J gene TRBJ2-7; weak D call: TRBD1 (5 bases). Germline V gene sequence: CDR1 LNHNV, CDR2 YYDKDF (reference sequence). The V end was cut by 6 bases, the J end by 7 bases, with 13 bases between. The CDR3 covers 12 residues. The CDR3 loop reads CATRGENLEQYF. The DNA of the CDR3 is TGTGCCACCAGAGGGGAAAACTTAGAGCAGTACTTC.

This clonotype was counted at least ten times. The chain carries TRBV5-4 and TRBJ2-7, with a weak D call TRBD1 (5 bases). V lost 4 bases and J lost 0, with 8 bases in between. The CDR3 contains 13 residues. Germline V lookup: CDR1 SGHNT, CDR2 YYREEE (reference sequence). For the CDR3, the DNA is TGTGCCAGCAGCACGGACACCTCCTACGAGCAGTACTTC. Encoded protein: CASSTDTSYEQYF.

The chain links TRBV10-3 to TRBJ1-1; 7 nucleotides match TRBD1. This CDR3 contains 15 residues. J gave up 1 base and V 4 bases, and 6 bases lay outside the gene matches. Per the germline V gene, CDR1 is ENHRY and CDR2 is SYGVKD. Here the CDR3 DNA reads TGTGCCATCAGTGGGGAGGGGGCGGGGAACACTGAAGCTTTCTTT. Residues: CAISGEGAGNTEAFF.

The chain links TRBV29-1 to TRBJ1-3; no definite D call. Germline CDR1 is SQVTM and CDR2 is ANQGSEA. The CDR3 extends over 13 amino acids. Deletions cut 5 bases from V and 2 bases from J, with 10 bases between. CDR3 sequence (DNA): TGCAGCGTTTCTGTCGGAACTGGAAACACCATATATTTT. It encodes CSVSVGTGNTIYF.

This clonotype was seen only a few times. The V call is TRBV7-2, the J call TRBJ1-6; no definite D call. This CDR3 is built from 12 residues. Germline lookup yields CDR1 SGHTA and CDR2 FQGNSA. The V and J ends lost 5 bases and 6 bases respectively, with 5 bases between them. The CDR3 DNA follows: TGTGCCAGCAGCGCGATTAATTCACCCCTCCACTTT. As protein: CASSAINSPLHF.

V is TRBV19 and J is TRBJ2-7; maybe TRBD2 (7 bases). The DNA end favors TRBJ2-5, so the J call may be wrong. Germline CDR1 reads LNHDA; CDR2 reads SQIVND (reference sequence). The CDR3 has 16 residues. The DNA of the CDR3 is TGTGCCAGTAGTATAGGTGGGGGGGCCGCGCGGGAGACCCAGTACTTC. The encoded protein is CASSIGGGAARETQYF.

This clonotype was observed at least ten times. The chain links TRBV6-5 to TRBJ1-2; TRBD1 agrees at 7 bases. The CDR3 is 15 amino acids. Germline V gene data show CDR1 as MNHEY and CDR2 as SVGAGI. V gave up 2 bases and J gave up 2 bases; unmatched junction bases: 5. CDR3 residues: CASSYQPTGNYGYTF. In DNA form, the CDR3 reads TGTGCCAGCAGTTACCAACCGACAGGGAACTATGGCTACACCTTC.

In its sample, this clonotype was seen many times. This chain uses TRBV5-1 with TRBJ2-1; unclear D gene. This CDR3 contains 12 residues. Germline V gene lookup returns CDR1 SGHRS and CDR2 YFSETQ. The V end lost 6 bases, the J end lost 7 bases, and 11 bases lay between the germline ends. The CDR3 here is CASNDLGNEQFF. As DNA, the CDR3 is TGCGCCAGCAACGACTTAGGGAATGAGCAGTTCTTC. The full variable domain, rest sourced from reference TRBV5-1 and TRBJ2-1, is KAGVTQTPRYLIKTRGQQVTLSCSPISGHRSVSWYQQTPGQGLQFLFEYFSETQRNKGNFPGRFSGRQFSNSRSEMNVSTLELGDSALYLCASNDLGNEQFFGPGTRLTVL.

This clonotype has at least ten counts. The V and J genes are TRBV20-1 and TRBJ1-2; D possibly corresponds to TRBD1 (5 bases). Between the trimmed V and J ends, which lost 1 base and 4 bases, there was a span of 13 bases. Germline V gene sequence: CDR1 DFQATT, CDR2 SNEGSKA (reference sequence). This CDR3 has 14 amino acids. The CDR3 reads CSARVAGTGYGYTF. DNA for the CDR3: TGCAGTGCTAGAGTGGCAGGGACCGGCTATGGCTACACCTTC.

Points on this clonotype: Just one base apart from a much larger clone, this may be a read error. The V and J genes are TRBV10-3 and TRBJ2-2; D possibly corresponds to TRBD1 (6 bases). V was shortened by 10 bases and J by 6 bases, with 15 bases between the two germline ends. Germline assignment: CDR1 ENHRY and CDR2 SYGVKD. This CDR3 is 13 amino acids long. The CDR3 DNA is TGTGCCAGCGGTTCACGACAGGCCGGGGAGCTGTTTTTT. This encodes CASGSRQAGELFF.

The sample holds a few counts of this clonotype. CDR3 sequence (DNA): TGTGCCAGCAGTGGTTGGGGACAGTCCTACGAGCAGTACTTC. Translation: CASSGWGQSYEQYF. V is TRBV6-4 and J is TRBJ2-7; TRBD1 matches at 7 bases. V was pared by 4 bases and J by 1 base, with 4 bases of the junction left unmatched. Germline CDR1 is MRHNA and CDR2 is SNTAGT. The CDR3 runs 14 residues.

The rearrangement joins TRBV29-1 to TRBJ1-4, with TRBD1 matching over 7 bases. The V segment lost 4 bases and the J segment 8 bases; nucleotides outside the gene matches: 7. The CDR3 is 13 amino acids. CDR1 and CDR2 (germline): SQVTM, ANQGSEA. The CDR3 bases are TGCAGCGTTGTTCGACAGGGAGGAGAAAAACTGTTTTTT. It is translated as CSVVRQGGEKLFF.

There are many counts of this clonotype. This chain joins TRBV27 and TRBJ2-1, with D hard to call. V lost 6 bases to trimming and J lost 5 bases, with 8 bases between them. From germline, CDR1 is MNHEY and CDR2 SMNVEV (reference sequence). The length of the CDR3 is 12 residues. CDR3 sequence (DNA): TGTGCCAGCAGGAGGACGGACAATGAGCAGTTCTTC. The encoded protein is CASRRTDNEQFF.

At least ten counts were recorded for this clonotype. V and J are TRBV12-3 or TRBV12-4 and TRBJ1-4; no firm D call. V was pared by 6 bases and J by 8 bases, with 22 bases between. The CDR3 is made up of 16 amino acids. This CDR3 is CASRSSGELLQEKLFF. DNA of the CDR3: TGTGCCAGCAGATCGTCCGGGGAGTTGTTACAGGAAAAACTGTTTTTT.